The 29 T cell receptor beta chains below were found in one sample sequenced in a study of T cell changes during pregnancy in multiple sclerosis (dated by TCRdb to 2018 to 2020). Libraries were prepared through the immunoSEQ multiplex PCR assay. In TCRdb, the immuneACCESS table is reduced to in-frame sequences with V and J assigned. These tables do not hold every clone; where another copy was compared, an unresolved V gene accounts for under half, and the others remain unexplained. The sample table holds tens of thousands of clones, of which 85% to 90% were seen once. The top ten hold 1.4% to 1.5% of the sample. The specimen comprised peripheral blood, sampled in the first trimester of pregnancy. These receptors were collected from a female donor in good health, enrolled as a control in a pregnancy study.

The chain carries TRBV2 and TRBJ2-7, with a possible D match to TRBD1 (5 bases). The CDR3 length is 15 residues. Deletions cut 2 bases from V and 6 bases from J, with 17 bases between. Germline V CDR1 and CDR2: SNHLY, FYNNEI. The DNA of the CDR3 is TGTGCCAGCAGTGAAAGGTTGGGGCCCGGAGCCGAGCAGTACTTC. Protein sequence: CASSERLGPGAEQYF.

This chain connects TRBV6-6 to TRBJ2-1; D may be TRBD2 (6 bases). CDR1 is MNHNY, CDR2 SVGAGI, per germline (reference sequence). The CDR3 runs to 12 residues. Between the trimmed V and J ends, which lost 8 bases and 5 bases, there was a span of 10 bases. The CDR3 loop reads CASGRLHNEQFF. In DNA, the CDR3 is TGTGCCAGCGGGAGGTTGCACAATGAGCAGTTCTTC.

This clone was detected only a few times. The chain links TRBV10-3 to TRBJ2-7; 9 nucleotides align to TRBD1. This CDR3 region has 12 residues. The J segment lost 5 bases and the V segment lost 7 bases, leaving 3 bases of the junction unmatched. Germline assignment: CDR1 ENHRY and CDR2 SYGVKD. The CDR3 nucleotides read TGTGCCATCAAGGACAGGGGACACGAGCAGTACTTC. This sequence encodes CAIKDRGHEQYF.

The chain uses TRBV6-1 and TRBJ2-3; 9 bases align to TRBD2. This CDR3 comprises 15 residues. CDR1 and CDR2 from the germline V gene are MNHNS and SASEGT. The V and J ends lost 3 bases and 9 bases, in that order; junction bases with no gene match: 10. This CDR3 reads CASSDYGGGAETQYF. CDR3 DNA sequence: TGTGCCAGCAGTGATTATGGCGGGGGGGCGGAAACGCAGTATTTT.

This chain connects TRBV4-2 to TRBJ2-5; 13 bases fit TRBD2. Per the germline V gene, CDR1 is LGHNA and CDR2 is YNFKEQ. CDR3 length: 16 residues. The V gene end was trimmed by 1 base and the J gene end by 4 bases; junction bases not matched to a gene: 3. CDR3 protein: CASSQGTSGGVETQYF. Here the CDR3 DNA reads TGTGCCAGCAGCCAAGGAACTAGCGGGGGGGTAGAGACCCAGTACTTC.

This clone has more than one count but fewer than ten. The chain links TRBV27 to TRBJ1-2; 8 bases are shared with TRBD1. The germline gives CDR1 MNHEY, CDR2 SMNVEV (reference sequence). J was trimmed by 4 bases and V by 8 bases; bases with no gene match: 3. The CDR3 has 12 amino acids. The CDR3 DNA reads TGTGCCAGCGGACAGGGCGGCTATGGCTACACCTTC. Translated: CASGQGGYGYTF.

CDR3 in amino acids: CASSLVGQGSYEQYF. The CDR3 DNA follows: TGTGCCAGTAGCCTCGTGGGACAGGGATCTTACGAGCAGTACTTC. The chain combines TRBV19 with TRBJ2-7; TRBD1 matches 9 bases. CDR1 and CDR2 (germline): LNHDA, SQIVND (reference sequence). J gave up 4 bases and V 6 bases, and 10 bases lay outside the gene matches. CDR3 length: 15 amino acids.

This chain connects TRBV5-5 to TRBJ2-7, with 9 bases matching TRBD1. CDR1 is SGHKS and CDR2 is YYEKEE in the germline V gene (reference sequence). The V and J ends lost 0 bases and 3 bases, in that order; junction bases with no gene match: 7. The CDR3 contains 16 residues. The CDR3 reads CASSLGTGTGFYEQYF. The DNA for the CDR3 is TGTGCCAGCAGCTTGGGAACCGGGACAGGGTTCTACGAGCAGTACTTC. Looking up the rest from reference TRBV5-5 and TRBJ2-7 gives the full variable domain: DAGVTQSPTHLIKTRGQQVTLRCSPISGHKSVSWYQQVLGQGPQFIFQYYEKEERGRGNFPDRFSARQFPNYSSELNVNALLLGDSALYLCASSLGTGTGFYEQYFGPGTRLTVT.

This clone was picked up one time. V usage is TRBV25-1 and J usage is TRBJ1-1, with D tentatively TRBD1 (6 bases). Germline CDR1 and CDR2: MGHDK and SYGVNS. CDR3 length: 13 amino acids. The V gene lost 4 bases and the J gene lost 7 bases, with 13 bases spanning the gap. The CDR3 spells CASSGHEGVEAFF. The CDR3, as DNA: TGTGCCAGCAGTGGACATGAGGGGGTTGAAGCTTTCTTT.

The rearrangement links TRBV6-1 to TRBJ2-7, with a possible D match to TRBD1 (5 bases). The CDR3 length is 13 residues. The germline gives CDR1 MNHNS, CDR2 SASEGT. V shed 7 bases and J shed 4 bases, with 14 bases lying between them. Here the CDR3 reads CASTNPTAYEQYF. CDR3 DNA: TGTGCCAGCACCAACCCGACAGCGTACGAGCAGTACTTC.

V is TRBV2 and J is TRBJ1-2, with a weak D call TRBD1 (5 bases). The CDR3 is made up of 15 amino acids. CDR1 and CDR2 from the germline V gene are SNHLY and FYNNEI. The germline V and J ends were trimmed by 1 base and 7 bases, with 16 bases remaining between them. CDR3 sequence (DNA): TGTGCCAGCAGTGAAGTAGTTCTGGGAGGGGTTGGCTACACCTTC. Translation: CASSEVVLGGVGYTF.

The chain uses TRBV19 and TRBJ2-6, with TRBD1 identical over 7 bases. V was pared by 4 bases and J by 2 bases, with 11 bases of the junction left unmatched. The CDR3 is 18 amino acids. CDR1 and CDR2 (germline): LNHDA, SQIVND (reference sequence). The DNA of the CDR3 is TGTGCCAGTAGTAGGGATAGACAGGGAAACGCTGGGGCCAACGTCCTGACTTTC. Residues: CASSRDRQGNAGANVLTF. Combining the CDR3 with reference TRBV19 and TRBJ2-6 gives the whole variable domain DGGITQSPKYLFRKEGQNVTLSCEQNLNHDAMYWYRQDPGQGLRLIYYSQIVNDFQKGDIAEGYSVSREKKESFPLTVTSAQKNPTAFYLCASSRDRQGNAGANVLTFGAGSRLTVL.

The chain couples TRBV7-2 to TRBJ2-7; D possibly corresponds to TRBD2 (5 bases). The CDR3 covers 15 residues. Trimming left V 4 bases short and J 3 bases short, with 16 bases between. Germline CDR1 reads SGHTA; CDR2 reads FQGNSA. CDR3 in DNA: TGTGCCAGCAGCTCGTCCGGGAAGACCAGCTACGAGCAGTACTTC. Its translation is CASSSSGKTSYEQYF.

This chain joins TRBV7-9 and TRBJ1-2; 11 bases map to TRBD1. V was pared by 5 bases and J by 3 bases, with 5 bases of the junction left unmatched. This CDR3 comprises 15 residues. The germline gives CDR1 SEHNR, CDR2 FQNEAQ (reference sequence). For the CDR3, the DNA is TGTGCCAGCAGCCATGGACAGGGGGCGTACTATGGCTACACCTTC. Translation gives CASSHGQGAYYGYTF.

The chain couples TRBV7-9 to TRBJ2-5; 9 positions match TRBD2. Per germline, CDR1 SEHNR and CDR2 FQNEAQ (reference sequence). The CDR3 loop spans 16 amino acids. The ends lost 5 bases at V and 7 bases at J; junction bases unmatched: 14. CDR3 in DNA: TGTGCCAGCAGCCCCGGTGGTAGCGGGAGTTCGGGGACCCAGTACTTC. Protein: CASSPGGSGSSGTQYF.

This sequence joins TRBV6-4 and TRBJ2-5; 8 bases line up with TRBD2. Germline CDR1 and CDR2: MRHNA and SNTAGT. The ends lost 5 bases at V and 1 base at J; junction bases unmatched: 6. CDR3 length: 15 amino acids. CDR3 protein: CASSSTSGAQETQYF. Here the CDR3 DNA reads TGTGCCAGCAGTTCCACTAGCGGAGCCCAAGAGACCCAGTACTTC.

The V call is TRBV11-3, the J call TRBJ2-5, with 9 bases aligning to TRBD2. Germline lookup yields CDR1 SGHNT and CDR2 YENEEA. V was clipped by 5 bases and J by 4 bases; unmatched bases: 5. The CDR3 spans 14 residues. CDR3 region: CASSRGGAGETQYF. The CDR3 DNA follows: TGTGCCAGCAGCCGCGGGGGGGCCGGAGAGACCCAGTACTTC.

The V call is TRBV19, the J call TRBJ1-4; D remains unclear. The CDR3 has 12 amino acids. Germline CDR1 LNHDA, CDR2 SQIVND (reference sequence). V was shortened by 3 bases and J by 5 bases, with 4 bases between the two germline ends. CDR3 DNA sequence: TGTGCCAGTAGTATCCAAAATGAAAAACTGTTTTTT. Protein: CASSIQNEKLFF.

This clone occurred once. The chain recombines TRBV6-6 with TRBJ2-1; TRBD1 might be the D (6 bases). The germline V gene has CDR1 MNHNY and CDR2 SVGAGI (reference sequence). Trimming stripped 5 bases from V and 1 base from J, with 12 bases between. The CDR3 loop spans 15 amino acids. The chain's CDR3 is CASSDRGQSYNEQFF. The CDR3 DNA reads TGTGCCAGCAGTGACCGCGGACAGTCCTACAATGAGCAGTTCTTC.

The rearrangement links TRBV12-2 to TRBJ2-1; the D call of TRBD2 is as the table states it, not checked on the DNA. TRBV12-2 corresponds to a pseudogene. The CDR3 has 21 amino acids. CDR3 coding DNA: TGTGCAAGTCGCTTAGCCACCGGACTAGCGGGAGGGGACTGGGTAAACAATGAGCAGTTCTTC. This sequence encodes CASRLATGLAGGDWVNNEQFF.

The chain employs TRBV7-3 and TRBJ2-7, with 7 bases lining up with TRBD2. Germline V CDR1 and CDR2: SGHTA, FQGTGA. The V and J ends lost 1 base and 0 bases, in that order; junction bases with no gene match: 3. This CDR3 spans 15 amino acids. The CDR3 bases are TGTGCCAGCAGCTTAAGAGCGGGACCCTCCTACGAGCAGTACTTC. This sequence encodes CASSLRAGPSYEQYF. The variable domain in full, with the rest retrieved from reference TRBV7-3 and TRBJ2-7, is GAGVSQTPSNKVTEKGKYVELRCDPISGHTALYWYRQSLGQGPEFLIYFQGTGAADDSGLPNDRFFAVRPEGSVSTLKIQRTERGDSAVYLCASSLRAGPSYEQYFGPGTRLTVT.

V gene TRBV5-5 combines with J gene TRBJ1-6; maybe TRBD1 (5 bases). The CDR3 extends over 15 amino acids. The V gene's germline CDR1 is SGHKS and CDR2 YYEKEE (reference sequence). Deletions cut 7 bases from V and 8 bases from J, with 19 bases between. The chain's CDR3 is CASDSRSGMDSPLHF. In DNA, the CDR3 is TGTGCCAGCGACAGTCGATCGGGTATGGATTCACCCCTCCACTTT.

With regard to this clone: Relative to the germline gene, one junction end is altered; a read error may explain this. The chain uses TRBV7-9 and TRBJ2-1, with a weak D call TRBD2 (8 bases). This CDR3 is built from 16 residues. CDR1 and CDR2 (germline): SEHNR, FQNEAQ (reference sequence). The CDR3 here is CASSLEGARSGTSWLF. CDR3 sequence (DNA): TGTGCCAGCAGCTTAGAGGGGGCAAGATCCGGGACTAGTTGGCTCTTC.

V is TRBV7-8 and J is TRBJ1-5; 7 bases map to TRBD1. The length of the CDR3 is 14 residues. Germline assignment: CDR1 SGHVS and CDR2 FQNEAQ. V was pared by 6 bases and J by 4 bases, with 6 bases of the junction left unmatched. CDR3 DNA sequence: TGTGCCAGCAGTCCAATCAGGGGGAATCAGCCCCAGCATTTT. Residues: CASSPIRGNQPQHF. Full variable domain (rest looked up from reference TRBV7-8 and TRBJ1-5): GAGVSQSPRYKVAKRGQDVALRCDPISGHVSLFWYQQALGQGPEFLTYFQNEAQLDKSGLPSDRFFAERPEGSVSTLKIQRTQQEDSAVYLCASSPIRGNQPQHFGDGTRLSIL.

This clone was detected only a few times. CDR3 protein: CASSVVGHPEQFF. The CDR3 bases are TGTGCCAGCAGCGTAGTAGGACACCCCGAGCAGTTCTTC. The V and J genes are TRBV9 and TRBJ2-1, with D possibly TRBD1 on 5 matching bases. The germline V gene has CDR1 SGDLS and CDR2 YYNGEE. Between the trimmed V and J ends, which lost 0 bases and 10 bases, there was a span of 11 bases. This CDR3 has 13 residues.

The chain joins TRBV28 to TRBJ1-5; D is ambiguous. V was pared by 7 bases and J by 7 bases, with 11 bases between. The CDR3 contains 12 residues. Germline values: CDR1 MDHEN, CDR2 SYDVKM. The chain's CDR3 is CASKNEVQPQHF. As DNA, the CDR3 is TGTGCCAGCAAAAACGAGGTCCAGCCCCAGCATTTT. The whole variable domain, remainder taken from reference TRBV28 and TRBJ1-5, is DVKVTQSSRYLVKRTGEKVFLECVQDMDHENMFWYRQDPGLGLRLIYFSYDVKMKEKGDIPEGYSVSREKKERFSLILESASTNQTSMYLCASKNEVQPQHFGDGTRLSIL.

V is TRBV4-1 and J is TRBJ2-3; unclear D gene. The CDR3 has 13 amino acids. Per germline, CDR1 MGHRA and CDR2 YSYEKL. V shed 3 bases and J shed 3 bases, with 7 bases lying between them. DNA of the CDR3: TGCGCCAGCAGCCAGTCGGAGACAGATACGCAGTATTTT. It specifies CASSQSETDTQYF.

The V call is TRBV9, the J call TRBJ1-2; TRBD1 matches 9 bases. The CDR3 totals 14 residues. Germline CDR1 is SGDLS and CDR2 is YYNGEE. The V and J ends lost 0 bases and 5 bases, in that order; junction bases with no gene match: 2. The CDR3 region has the DNA TGTGCCAGCAGCGTAGGACAGGGGGTGTATGGCTACACCTTC. As protein: CASSVGQGVYGYTF.

V usage is TRBV30 and J usage is TRBJ2-5; 8 nucleotides align to TRBD1. V trimming: 0 bases; J trimming: 5 bases; junction bases outside the gene matches: 5. Germline-derived CDR1 and CDR2 are GTSNPN and SVGIG (reference sequence). The CDR3 runs 14 residues. For the CDR3, the DNA is TGTGCCTGGAGTGTCGGACAGGGTGGGGAGACCCAGTACTTC. As protein: CAWSVGQGGETQYF.